This entry lists 16 T cell receptor beta chains sequenced from one sample in a study of cytomegalovirus exposure and HLA in healthy donors. Here immunoSEQ multiplex PCR was the method, and the copy in TCRdb shows in-frame clones only, minus some. The sample lists over 150,000 clones, 85% occurring once. Input material: PBMCs. These receptors originate from a man between 18 and 29 years old in good health and CMV-seropositive.

The chain links TRBV15 to TRBJ2-1; weak D call: TRBD2 (5 bases). Trimming removed 0 bases from V and 6 bases from J, with 9 bases in between. The CDR3 has 14 amino acids. CDR1 is LNHNV and CDR2 is YYDKDF in the germline V gene (reference sequence). CDR3 amino acids: CATSRDQRSNEQFF. In DNA form, the CDR3 reads TGTGCCACCAGCAGAGATCAGCGGAGCAATGAGCAGTTCTTC.

The J gene is TRBJ2-7, the V gene TRBV11-3; tentatively, D is TRBD1 (6 bases). Trimming pared 4 bases from V and 9 bases from J, leaving 19 bases between. Per germline, CDR1 SGHNT and CDR2 YENEEA. The CDR3 is 14 residues long. CDR3 DNA sequence: TGTGCCAGCAGCTCACAGGGAAGGGAAGGGGGGCAGTACTTC. Its protein is CASSSQGREGGQYF.

The J gene is TRBJ2-1, the V gene TRBV4-1, with 14 bases fitting TRBD2. This CDR3 has 21 residues. Germline V gives CDR1 MGHRA, CDR2 YSYEKL. V shed 2 bases and J 0 bases; nucleotides not matched to a gene: 12. This CDR3 reads CASSQHGTSGRSIGSYNEQFF. The CDR3 nucleotides read TGCGCCAGCAGCCAACACGGGACTAGCGGGAGATCTATAGGCTCCTACAATGAGCAGTTCTTC.

The V and J genes are TRBV5-4 and TRBJ2-6, with TRBD1 as a possible D gene (5 bases). The CDR3 sequence is 15 residues long. The V end was cut by 2 bases, the J end by 0 bases, with 6 bases between. In germline, CDR1 is SGHNT, CDR2 YYREEE (reference sequence). CDR3 sequence (DNA): TGTGCCAGCAGCTTCCAGGGCTCTGGGGCCAACGTCCTGACTTTC. Translated: CASSFQGSGANVLTF. The variable domain in full, completed from reference TRBV5-4 and TRBJ2-6, reads ETGVTQSPTHLIKTRGQQVTLRCSSQSGHNTVSWYQQALGQGPQFIFQYYREEENGRGNFPPRFSGLQFPNYSSELNVNALELDDSALYLCASSFQGSGANVLTFGAGSRLTVL.

The chain uses TRBV29-1 and TRBJ1-4, with a weak D call TRBD1 (6 bases). The ends were cut back, 4 bases at V and 6 bases at J, with 33 bases in the middle. This CDR3 contains 20 residues. CDR1 is SQVTM and CDR2 is ANQGSEA in the germline V gene. The chain's CDR3 is CSVGVEGGWGGNDYDEKLFF. The CDR3 DNA follows: TGCAGCGTTGGTGTGGAAGGCGGCTGGGGGGGCAATGACTATGATGAAAAACTGTTTTTT. The full variable domain, completed using reference TRBV29-1 and TRBJ1-4, is SAVISQKPSRDICQRGTSLTIQCQVDSQVTMMFWYRQQPGQSLTLIATANQGSEATYESGFVIDKFPISRPNLTFSTLTVSNMSPEDSSIYLCSVGVEGGWGGNDYDEKLFFGSGTQLSVL.

The J gene is TRBJ2-2, the V gene TRBV15, with D perhaps matching TRBD1 (5 bases). CDR1 and CDR2 from the germline V gene are LNHNV and YYDKDF (reference sequence). Between the trimmed V and J ends, which lost 0 bases and 5 bases, there was a span of 13 bases. The length of the CDR3 is 16 residues. The CDR3 spells CATSRDGDHRTGELFF. In DNA form, the CDR3 reads TGTGCCACCAGCAGAGATGGGGATCACAGGACCGGGGAGCTGTTTTTT.

This clone was seen once. The rearrangement uses TRBV7-8 and TRBJ1-1, with D possibly matching TRBD1 (5 bases). V was trimmed by 3 bases and J by 4 bases, leaving 9 bases between them. Germline loops: CDR1 SGHVS, CDR2 FQNEAQ. The CDR3 extends over 13 amino acids. The CDR3 nucleotides are TGTGCCAGCAGCTTGAAGCAGGGCACTGAAGCTTTCTTT. Its protein is CASSLKQGTEAFF.

The chain employs TRBV28 and TRBJ1-2, with 10 positions matching TRBD1. The CDR3 spans 19 residues. Germline lookup yields CDR1 MDHEN and CDR2 SYDVKM. V lost 5 bases and J lost 3; bases outside the gene matches: 18. The CDR3 DNA follows: TGTGCCAGCAGTACTCCGCGGTCCCGGGACAGGGGTTCGGACTATGGCTACACCTTC. It translates to CASSTPRSRDRGSDYGYTF.

This chain joins TRBV28 and TRBJ2-2; TRBD2 matches 9 bases. CDR1 and CDR2 from the germline V gene are MDHEN and SYDVKM. V trimming: 1 base; J trimming: 2 bases; junction bases outside the gene matches: 2. This CDR3 has 16 amino acids. CDR3 region: CASSLYSGRNTGELFF. The CDR3, as DNA: TGTGCCAGCAGTTTATATAGCGGGAGAAACACCGGGGAGCTGTTTTTT.

The chain links TRBV18 to TRBJ1-2; a weak D match, TRBD1 (5 bases). V was trimmed by 4 bases and J by 5 bases, leaving 11 bases between them. The CDR3 totals 13 residues. The germline CDR1 and CDR2 sequences are KGHSH and LQKENI. The CDR3 DNA follows: TGTGCCAGCTCACAGGGGCTACCTTATGGCTACACCTTC. Translated: CASSQGLPYGYTF.

The J gene is TRBJ1-2, the V gene TRBV19, with D possibly TRBD1 on 5 matching bases. The CDR3 has 12 amino acids. Germline V gene data show CDR1 as LNHDA and CDR2 as SQIVND (reference sequence). V lost 7 bases to trimming and J lost 8 bases, with 14 bases between them. The CDR3 DNA reads as TGTGCCAGTAATCAGGGCAATAGAGGCTACACCTTC. Encoded protein: CASNQGNRGYTF.

This CDR3 is CASSQDRGNTEAFF. The DNA of the CDR3 is TGTGCCAGCAGTCAAGACAGGGGGAACACTGAAGCTTTCTTT. The chain combines TRBV27 with TRBJ1-1, with TRBD1 matching 8 bases. Per germline, CDR1 MNHEY and CDR2 SMNVEV (reference sequence). This CDR3 comprises 14 residues. Losses at the gene ends were 5 bases for V and 1 base for J; bases not matched to a gene: 3.

The chain links TRBV25-1 to TRBJ1-3; no clear D. The V gene lost 0 bases and the J gene lost 3 bases, with 9 bases spanning the gap. Germline V lookup: CDR1 MGHDK, CDR2 SYGVNS. The length of the CDR3 is 15 residues. The chain's CDR3 is CASSEYGGGGNTIYF. The CDR3 region has the DNA TGTGCCAGCAGTGAATACGGTGGAGGTGGAAACACCATATATTTT.

The gene calls are TRBV19 and TRBJ1-6; possible D gene TRBD1, 6 bases. CDR3 length: 14 residues. Trimming pared 7 bases from V and 8 bases from J, leaving 15 bases between. Germline V lookup: CDR1 LNHDA, CDR2 SQIVND (reference sequence). The CDR3 nucleotides are TGTGCCAGTACCGAACAGGGAGGGCATTCACCCCTCCACTTT. Its translation is CASTEQGGHSPLHF.

The genes are TRBV6-6 and TRBJ2-2; 11 bases map to TRBD1. Germline V CDR1 and CDR2: MNHNY, SVGAGI (reference sequence). This CDR3 has 16 amino acids. With 10 bases clipped from V and 5 bases from J, the junction kept 12 bases outside the gene matches. DNA of the CDR3: TGTGCCACCTTAACCTCCGGGACAGGGGGAACCGGGGAGCTGTTTTTT. Protein product: CATLTSGTGGTGELFF.

The gene calls are TRBV7-8 and TRBJ1-3; D may be TRBD1 (5 bases). There are 15 residues in the CDR3. Trimming left V 5 bases short and J 0 bases short, with 11 bases between. Per the germline V gene, CDR1 is SGHVS and CDR2 is FQNEAQ. Here the CDR3 DNA reads TGTGCCAGCAGCCTAAATACAGGCTCTGGAAACACCATATATTTT. Protein product: CASSLNTGSGNTIYF.